This TCR beta chain was sequenced in a study of cytomegalovirus exposure and HLA in healthy donors. The PCR contained 60 Vbeta and 13 Jbeta primers. Profiled with immunoSEQ multiplex PCR; TCRdb holds only in-frame clones, not every one. The table includes around 140,000 clones, about 9.2% detected once. Trimming cost V 2 bases and J 2 bases; bases outside gene matches: 6. The CDR3 is made up of 15 amino acids. Germline lookup yields CDR1 SGHDT and CDR2 YYEEEE. This clonotype was obtained from a woman aged 40 to 49 in good health and CMV-seropositive. The rearrangement links TRBV5-6 to TRBJ2-7; 8 bases agree with TRBD1. Sequenced material: PBMCs. CDR3 sequence: CASSLFRTGTYEQYF. CDR3 DNA sequence: TGTGCCAGCAGCTTATTCCGGACAGGGACCTACGAGCAGTACTTC.